This TCR beta chain is from a study of shared clonotypes between healthy human individuals. Only in-frame clones appear in the TCRdb table, and some are missing; sequencing was by immunoSEQ multiplex PCR. This sample yields hundreds of thousands of clones, of which around 96% are seen a single time; about 0.25% belongs to the top ten. Naive CD8 cells, CD45RO-negative and positively selected for CCR7, excluded terminally differentiated effector memory CD45RA+ cells. The TCR originated in a man aged 30-40 years in good health. Sequencing was carried out using naive CD8+ T cells sorted from blood.

The CDR3 DNA is TGCGCCAGCAGCGACATCCAGATTGGCTACACCTTC. Translation: CASSDIQIGYTF. The chain has TRBV10-2 and TRBJ1-2; no clear D gene. V lost 6 bases to trimming and J lost 7 bases, with 12 bases between them. Germline-derived CDR1 and CDR2 are WSHSY and SAAADI. This CDR3 contains 12 residues.